This T cell receptor (beta chain) appears in the sequencing data of a study of tumor-infiltrating lymphocytes in primary liver carcinoma. Findings and limits, study-wide: Pairs of tumor regions overlapped more than tumor-adjacent and tumor-blood pairs did.

Germline CDR1 is SGHAT and CDR2 is FQNNGV. The CDR3 length is 15 residues. Without any cell sorting, about 20-31 mg of bulk tissue yielded co-extracted RNA and DNA. Chronic HBV infection affected patients, none of whom had received treatment. A word on this clonotype: Antigen unknown. At one of its ends the junction is not consistent with the germline gene, which may arise from a read error.

Total RNA amounting to around 540 ng was the source from which TCR beta cDNA was made with a constant-region primer. TCR beta libraries came from three nested multiplex PCR rounds using slightly modified ARM-PCR. Amplification in the first two PCR rounds was performed using TRBV1-TRBV30 forward primers and a C-beta reverse primer for approximately 10 cycles each. TCRdb passed the multiplex PCR reads through MiXCR, listing each CDR3 protein once. Of 150,000 to 200,000 distinct CDR3 sequences listed, approximately 80% were seen once; the top ten hold 15% to 20%. The clonotype was recovered from a man in his forties or fifties with primary liver carcinoma and hepatitis B virus infection. The rearrangement joins TRBV11-2 to TRBJ2-6; D might be TRBD2 (5 bases). The source material was tumor tissue from primary liver carcinoma. DNA for the CDR3: TGTGCCACCCAGCGGCCGCGCACTTGGGCCAACGTTCTGACTTTC. Protein product: CATQRPRTWANVLTF.